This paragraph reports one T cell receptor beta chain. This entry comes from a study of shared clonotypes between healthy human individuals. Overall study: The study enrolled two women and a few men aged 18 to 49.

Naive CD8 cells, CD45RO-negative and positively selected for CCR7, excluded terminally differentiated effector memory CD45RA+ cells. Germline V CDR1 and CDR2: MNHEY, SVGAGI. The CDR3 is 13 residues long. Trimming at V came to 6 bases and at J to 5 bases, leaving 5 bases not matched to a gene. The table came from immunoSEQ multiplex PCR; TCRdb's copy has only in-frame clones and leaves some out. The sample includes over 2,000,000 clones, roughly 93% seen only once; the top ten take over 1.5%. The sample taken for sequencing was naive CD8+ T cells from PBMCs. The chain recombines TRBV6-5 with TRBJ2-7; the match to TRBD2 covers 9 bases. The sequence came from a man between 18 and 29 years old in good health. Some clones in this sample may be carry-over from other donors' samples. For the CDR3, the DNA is TGTGCCAGCAGGTCGGCGGGGGGGAACGAGCAGTACTTC. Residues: CASRSAGGNEQYF.